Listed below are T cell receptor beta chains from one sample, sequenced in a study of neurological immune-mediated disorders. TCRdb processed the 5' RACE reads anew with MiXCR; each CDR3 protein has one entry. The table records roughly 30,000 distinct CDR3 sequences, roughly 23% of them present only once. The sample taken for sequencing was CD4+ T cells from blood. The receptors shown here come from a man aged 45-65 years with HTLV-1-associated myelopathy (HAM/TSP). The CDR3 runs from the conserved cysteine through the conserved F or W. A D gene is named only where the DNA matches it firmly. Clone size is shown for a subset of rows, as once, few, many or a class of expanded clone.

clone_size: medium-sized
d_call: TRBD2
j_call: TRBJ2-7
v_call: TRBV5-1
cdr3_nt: TGCGCCAGCAGCTCCCTAGCGGGTTACGAGCAGTACTTC
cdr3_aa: CASSSLAGYEQYF

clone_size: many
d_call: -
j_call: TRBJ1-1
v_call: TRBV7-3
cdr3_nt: TGTGCCAGCAGCAGCGGTAGTGTGAACACTGAAGCTTTCTTT
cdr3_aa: CASSSGSVNTEAFF

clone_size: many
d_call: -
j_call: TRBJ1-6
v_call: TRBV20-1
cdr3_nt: TGCAGTGCTAGAGATCCGGGGTACAATTCACCCCTCCACTTT
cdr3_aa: CSARDPGYNSPLHF

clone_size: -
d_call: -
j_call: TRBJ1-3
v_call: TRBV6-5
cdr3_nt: TGTGCCAGCACCTGGGGAGGGACTGGAAACACCATATATTTT
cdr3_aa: CASTWGGTGNTIYF

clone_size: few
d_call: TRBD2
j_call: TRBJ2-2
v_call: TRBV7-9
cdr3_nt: TGTGCCAGCAGCACTACGACTAGCGGGAGCGTTGCCGGGGAGCTGTTTTTT
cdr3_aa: CASSTTTSGSVAGELFF

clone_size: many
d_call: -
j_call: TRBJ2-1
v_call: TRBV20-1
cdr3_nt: TGCAGTGCTCCCCAAGCTGACAGGTCTCTACACAATGAGCAGTTCTTC
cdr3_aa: CSAPQADRSLHNEQFF

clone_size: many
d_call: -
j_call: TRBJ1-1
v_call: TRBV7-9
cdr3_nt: TGTGCCAGCCCCCCCGGGGCCTTGAACACTGAAGCTTTCTTT
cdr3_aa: CASPPGALNTEAFF

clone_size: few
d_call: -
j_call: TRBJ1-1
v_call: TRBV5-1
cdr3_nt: TGCGCCAGCAGCTTGGAATCGGGAGGGCCGAACACTGAAGCTTTCTTT
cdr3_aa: CASSLESGGPNTEAFF

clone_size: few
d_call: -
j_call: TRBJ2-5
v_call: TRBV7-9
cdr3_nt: TGTGCCAGCAGCTTAGGGCAGACGTACCAAGAGACCCAGTACTTC
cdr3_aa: CASSLGQTYQETQYF

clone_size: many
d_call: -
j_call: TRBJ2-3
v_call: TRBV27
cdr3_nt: TGTGCCAGCAGACAAACGGGAGATACGCAGTATTTT
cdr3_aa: CASRQTGDTQYF

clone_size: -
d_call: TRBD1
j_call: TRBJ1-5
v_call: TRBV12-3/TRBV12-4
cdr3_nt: TGTGCCAGCAGTTCGGGGGGACAGAACAATCATCCCCATCATTTT
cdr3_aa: CASSSGGQNNHPHHF

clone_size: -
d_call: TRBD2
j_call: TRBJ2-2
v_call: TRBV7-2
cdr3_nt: TGTGCCAGCTTAGCGGGAAGCAGATCCGGGGAGCTGTTTTTT
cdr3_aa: CASLAGSRSGELFF

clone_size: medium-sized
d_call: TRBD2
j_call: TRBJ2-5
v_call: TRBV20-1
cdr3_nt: TGCAGTGCTAGAGATAGGGGACTATACCAAGAGACCCAGTACTTC
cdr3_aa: CSARDRGLYQETQYF

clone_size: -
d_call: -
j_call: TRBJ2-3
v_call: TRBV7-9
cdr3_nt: TGTGCCAGCAGCTTATTGGATACGCAGTATTTT
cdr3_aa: CASSLLDTQYF

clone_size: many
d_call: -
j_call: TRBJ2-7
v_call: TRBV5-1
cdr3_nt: TGCGCCAGCAGCTCAGGGGACGAGCAGTACTTC
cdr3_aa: CASSSGDEQYF

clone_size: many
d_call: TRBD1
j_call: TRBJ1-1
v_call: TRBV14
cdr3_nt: TGTGCCAGCAGCGGACAGGGGCGGGCTTTCTTT
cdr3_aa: CASSGQGRAFF

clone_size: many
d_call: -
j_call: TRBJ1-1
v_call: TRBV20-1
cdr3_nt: TGCAGTGCTAGAGATCGGGGGGCGAAATGGACTGAAGCTTTCTTT
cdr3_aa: CSARDRGAKWTEAFF

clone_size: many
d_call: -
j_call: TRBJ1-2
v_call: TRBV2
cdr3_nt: TGTGCCAGCAGTTTTTCCAGTAGGGATGGCTACACCTTC
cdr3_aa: CASSFSSRDGYTF

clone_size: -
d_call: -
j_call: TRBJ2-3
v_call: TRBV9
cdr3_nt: TGTGCCAGCAGCGTGCAGGGATCAGATACGCAGTATTTT
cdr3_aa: CASSVQGSDTQYF

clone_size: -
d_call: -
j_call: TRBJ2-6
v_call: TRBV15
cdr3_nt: TGTGCAACCACCCTGAGAACAGGGAGAAGTGGGGCCAACGTCCTGACTTTC
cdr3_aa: CATTLRTGRSGANVLTF

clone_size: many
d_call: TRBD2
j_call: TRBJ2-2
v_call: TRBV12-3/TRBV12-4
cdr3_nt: TGTGCCAGCGCCCTTCTTTCTAGCGGGGGAACCACCGGGGAGCTGTTTTTT
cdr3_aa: CASALLSSGGTTGELFF

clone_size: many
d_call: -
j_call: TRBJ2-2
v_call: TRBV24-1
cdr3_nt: TGTGCCACCAGTGTTCAGGGGGGGACCGGGGAGCTGTTTTTT
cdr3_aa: CATSVQGGTGELFF

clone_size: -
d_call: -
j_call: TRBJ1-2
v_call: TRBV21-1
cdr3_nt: TGTGCCAGCGCCGCCCCGACTGGGCCTAACTATGGCTACACCTTC
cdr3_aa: CASAAPTGPNYGYTF

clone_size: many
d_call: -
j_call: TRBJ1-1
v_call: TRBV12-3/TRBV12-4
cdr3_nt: TGTGCCAGCAGTTTAAATCAGGGCCCTGAAGCTTTCTTT
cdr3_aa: CASSLNQGPEAFF

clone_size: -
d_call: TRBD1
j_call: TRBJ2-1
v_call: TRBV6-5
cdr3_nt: TGTACCAGCAGGATGGGACAGGGGGCGTACAATGAGCAGTTCTTC
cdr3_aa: CTSRMGQGAYNEQFF

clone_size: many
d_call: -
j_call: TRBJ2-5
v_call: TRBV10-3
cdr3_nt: TGTGCCATCAGTTTCGGCCTGTTCCAAGAGACCCAGTACTTC
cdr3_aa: CAISFGLFQETQYF

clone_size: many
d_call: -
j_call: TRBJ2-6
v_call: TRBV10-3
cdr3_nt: TGTGCCGCCCAAGGGGACTCTGGGGCCAACGTCCTGACTTTC
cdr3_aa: CAAQGDSGANVLTF

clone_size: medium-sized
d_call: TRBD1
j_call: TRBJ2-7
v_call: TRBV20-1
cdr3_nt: TGCAGTGCTAGCCGACAGGGGTTCTACGAGCAGTACTTC
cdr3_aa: CSASRQGFYEQYF

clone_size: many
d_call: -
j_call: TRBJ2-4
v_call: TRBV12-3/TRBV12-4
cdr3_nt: TGTGCCAGCAGTCCAAATGGGGCCAAAAACATTCAGTACTTC
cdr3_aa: CASSPNGAKNIQYF

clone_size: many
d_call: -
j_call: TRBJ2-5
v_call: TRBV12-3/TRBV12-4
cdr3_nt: TGTGCCAGCAGTTTCGGGCTGGACGAGACCCAGTACTTC
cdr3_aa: CASSFGLDETQYF

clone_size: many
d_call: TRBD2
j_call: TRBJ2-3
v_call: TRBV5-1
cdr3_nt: TGCGCCAGCAGAGCCGGGGGGTCCACAGATACGCAGTATTTT
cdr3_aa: CASRAGGSTDTQYF

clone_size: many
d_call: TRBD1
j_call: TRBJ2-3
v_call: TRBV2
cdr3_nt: TGTGCCAGCGGACAGGGGAAGTGGCATACGCAGTATTTT
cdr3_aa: CASGQGKWHTQYF

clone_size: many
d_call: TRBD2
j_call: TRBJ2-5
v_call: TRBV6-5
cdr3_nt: TGTGCCAGCAGTTACTCTGGTAGCGGGAGACGGGAGACCCAGTACTTC
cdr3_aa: CASSYSGSGRRETQYF

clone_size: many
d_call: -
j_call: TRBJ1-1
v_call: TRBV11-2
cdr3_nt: TGTGCCAGCAGCTTAGTTGGGGGCAGCAGGAACACTGAAGCTTTCTTT
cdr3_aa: CASSLVGGSRNTEAFF

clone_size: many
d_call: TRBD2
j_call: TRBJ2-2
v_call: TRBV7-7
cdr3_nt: TGTGCCAGCAGCATTAGCGGGAGCTTAAACACCGGGGAGCTGTTTTTT
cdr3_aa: CASSISGSLNTGELFF

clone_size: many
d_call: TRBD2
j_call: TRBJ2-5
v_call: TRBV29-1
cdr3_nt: TGCAGCGCAACTAGCGGGAGGCCAAGGGGAGAGACCCAGTACTTC
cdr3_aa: CSATSGRPRGETQYF

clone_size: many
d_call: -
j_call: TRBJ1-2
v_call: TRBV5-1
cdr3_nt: TGCGCCAGCAGCTTGGTGGCAGGGGAGGATGGCTACACCTTC
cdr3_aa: CASSLVAGEDGYTF

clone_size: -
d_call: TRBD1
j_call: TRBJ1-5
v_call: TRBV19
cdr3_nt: TGTGCCAGTAGTTCACCGGGACAGGATCCTCATCAGCCCCAGCATTTT
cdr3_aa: CASSSPGQDPHQPQHF

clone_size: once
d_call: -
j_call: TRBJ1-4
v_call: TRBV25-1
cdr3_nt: TGTGCCAGCAGTGATTATCTAGGGGGAAGCGAAAAACTGTTTTTT
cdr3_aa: CASSDYLGGSEKLFF

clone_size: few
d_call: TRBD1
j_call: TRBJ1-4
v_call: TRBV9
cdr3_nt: TGTGCCAGCAGCGCGACAGGGGGCCAGACTAATGAAAAACTGTTTTTT
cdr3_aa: CASSATGGQTNEKLFF

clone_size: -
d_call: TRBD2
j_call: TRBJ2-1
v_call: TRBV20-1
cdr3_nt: TGCAGTGCTAGACTAGCGGGAGGGCCGAGGAATGAGCAGTTCTTC
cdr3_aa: CSARLAGGPRNEQFF

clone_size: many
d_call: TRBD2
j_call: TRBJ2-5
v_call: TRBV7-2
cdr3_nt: TGTGCCAGCAGCTTTCAACCGGGACTAACACAAGAGACCCAGTACTTC
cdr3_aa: CASSFQPGLTQETQYF

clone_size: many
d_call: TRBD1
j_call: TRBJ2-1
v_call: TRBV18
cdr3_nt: TGTGCCAGCCGACCGGGACAGGGGACCTACAATGAGCAGTTCTTC
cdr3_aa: CASRPGQGTYNEQFF

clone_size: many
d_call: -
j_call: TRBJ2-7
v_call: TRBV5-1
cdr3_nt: TGCGCCAGCCGCTTGCCGGGTACAGGCGAGCAGTACTTC
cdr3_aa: CASRLPGTGEQYF

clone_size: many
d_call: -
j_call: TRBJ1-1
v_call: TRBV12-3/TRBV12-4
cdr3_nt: TGTGCCAGCAGCGTTTCCGGGGCCCTGAACACTGAAGCTTTCTTT
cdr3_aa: CASSVSGALNTEAFF

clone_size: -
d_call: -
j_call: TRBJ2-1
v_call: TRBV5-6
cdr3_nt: TGTGCCAGCAGCTTGCGGACATCCGAGCAGTTCTTC
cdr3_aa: CASSLRTSEQFF

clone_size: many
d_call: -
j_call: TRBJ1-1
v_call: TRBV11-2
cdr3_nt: TGTGCCAGCAGCTTACAGTTTTCGAACACTGAAGCTTTCTTT
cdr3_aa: CASSLQFSNTEAFF